This T cell receptor (beta chain) was recorded in a study of a mutant IDH1 vaccine in newly diagnosed glioma. Time point defined: week 23, last vaccination. It was 300 ug of mutant IDH1 20-mer peptide that made up each vaccine dose, given with topical imiquimod. Worth noting for this clone: Its antigen is currently unknown.

V dropped 4 bases and J dropped 2; count of bases not matched to a gene: 9. This CDR3 has 16 residues. Germline loops: CDR1 SGDLS, CDR2 YYNGEE. Profiling relied on immunoSEQ multiplex PCR, and the TCRdb table lists in-frame clones only, not all of them. Altogether roughly 50,000 clones are present, about 81% being singletons, with the ten largest covering approximately 8%. The sequence came from a middle-aged woman with glioma. Some clones in this sample may be carry-over from other donors' samples. The material was PBMCs, obtained from a glioma patient whose treatment included an IDH1 peptide vaccine. V is TRBV9 and J is TRBJ2-5; 9 bases line up with TRBD2. The CDR3 nucleotides are TGTGCCAGCAGCCCTTGGGGTAGCGGGGGTCAAGAGACCCAGTACTTC. Translated, it gives CASSPWGSGGQETQYF.